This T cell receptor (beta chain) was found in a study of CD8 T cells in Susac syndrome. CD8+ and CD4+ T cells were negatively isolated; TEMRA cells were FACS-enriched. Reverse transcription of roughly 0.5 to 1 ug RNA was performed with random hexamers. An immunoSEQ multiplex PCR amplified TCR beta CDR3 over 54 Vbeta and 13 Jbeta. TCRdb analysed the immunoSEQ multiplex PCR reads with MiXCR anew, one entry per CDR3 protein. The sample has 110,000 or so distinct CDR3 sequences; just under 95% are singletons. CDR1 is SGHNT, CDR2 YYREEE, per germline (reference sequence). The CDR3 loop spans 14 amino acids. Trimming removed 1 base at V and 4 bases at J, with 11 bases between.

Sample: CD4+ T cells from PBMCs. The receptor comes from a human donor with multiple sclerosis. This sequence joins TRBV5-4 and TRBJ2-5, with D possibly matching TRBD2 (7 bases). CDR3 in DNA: TGTGCCAGCAGCTTGAGGGGGGGGGCAGAGACCCAGTACTTC. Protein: CASSLRGGAETQYF. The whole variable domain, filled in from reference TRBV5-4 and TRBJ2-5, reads ETGVTQSPTHLIKTRGQQVTLRCSSQSGHNTVSWYQQALGQGPQFIFQYYREEENGRGNFPPRFSGLQFPNYSSELNVNALELDDSALYLCASSLRGGAETQYFGPGTRLLVL.